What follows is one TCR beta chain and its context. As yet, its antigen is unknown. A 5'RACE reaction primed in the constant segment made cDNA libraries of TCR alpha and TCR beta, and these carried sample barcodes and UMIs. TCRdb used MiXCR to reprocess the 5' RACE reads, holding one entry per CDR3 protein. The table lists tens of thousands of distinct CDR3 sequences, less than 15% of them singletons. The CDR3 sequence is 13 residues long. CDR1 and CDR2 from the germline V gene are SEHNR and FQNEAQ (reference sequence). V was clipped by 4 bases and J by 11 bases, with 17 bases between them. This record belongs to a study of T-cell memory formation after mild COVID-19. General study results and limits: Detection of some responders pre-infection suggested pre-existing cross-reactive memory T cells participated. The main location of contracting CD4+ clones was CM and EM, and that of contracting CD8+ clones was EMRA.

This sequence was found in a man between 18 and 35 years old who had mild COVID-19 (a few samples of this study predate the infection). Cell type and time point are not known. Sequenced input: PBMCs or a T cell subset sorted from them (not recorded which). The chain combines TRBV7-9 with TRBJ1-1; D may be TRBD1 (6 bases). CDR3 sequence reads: CASSSGDGMSAFF. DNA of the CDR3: TGTGCCAGCAGCTCAGGGGACGGTATGTCCGCTTTCTTT.